A selection of T cell receptor beta chains follows, all from one sample in a study of T cells in Graves' hyperthyroidism and ophthalmopathy. TCRdb used MiXCR to reprocess the multiplex PCR reads, holding one entry per CDR3 protein. The sample lists about 92,000 distinct CDR3 sequences; around 50% were seen once. The sample was blood. The origin of the receptors is a woman aged 40 to 55 with Graves' hyperthyroidism. The CDR3 runs from the conserved cysteine through the conserved F or W. Each record gives: D gene, V gene, clone size, J gene, CDR3 protein, CDR3 DNA. A D gene is named only where the DNA matches it firmly. Clone size, where shown, is once, few, many, or a class for clones that have expanded.

-	TRBV5-4	-	TRBJ2-7	CASSLVASSGHEQYF	TGTGCCAGCAGCTTGGTGGCTAGCTCGGGGCACGAGCAGTACTTC
-	TRBV29-1	many	TRBJ2-2	CSFGGVGELFF	TGCAGCTTTGGAGGCGTTGGGGAGCTGTTTTTT
TRBD1	TRBV6-5	many	TRBJ2-7	CASSQSDRFYEQYF	TGTGCCAGCAGTCAGTCGGACAGGTTCTACGAGCAGTACTTC
-	TRBV10-3	-	TRBJ2-6	CAISGVVGFQVVLTF	TGTGCCATCAGTGGGGTGGTGGGGTTCCAGGTCGTCCTGACTTTC
-	TRBV7-9	many	TRBJ2-6	CASSLRPGTSTGANVLTF	TGTGCCAGCAGCTTACGTCCCGGGACATCGACTGGGGCCAACGTCCTGACTTTC
-	TRBV12-3/TRBV12-4	many	TRBJ2-5	CASSPSARGETQYF	TGTGCCAGCAGTCCGTCAGCTAGAGGGGAGACCCAGTACTTC
TRBD1	TRBV29-1	-	TRBJ1-2	CSVVGQGASFYTF	TGCAGCGTCGTGGGACAGGGGGCATCATTCTACACCTTC
-	TRBV29-1	-	TRBJ1-2	CSAAREGYTF	TGCAGCGCCGCGAGGGAAGGCTACACCTTC
-	TRBV29-1	-	TRBJ2-6	CSVGGRETANTEAF	TGCAGCGTTGGTGGAAGGGAAACGGCGAACACTGAAGCTTTC
TRBD1	TRBV7-6	many	TRBJ1-1	CASSLETGGEAFF	TGTGCCAGCAGCTTAGAGACAGGGGGCGAAGCTTTCTTT
-	TRBV7-2	-	TRBJ2-7	CASSPEGGPYEQYF	TGTGCCAGCTCACCTGAGGGGGGTCCCTACGAGCAGTACTTC
-	TRBV7-9	many	TRBJ1-6	CASSLGSYNSPLHF	TGTGCCAGCAGTTTGGGCAGTTATAATTCACCCCTCCACTTT
-	TRBV15	-	TRBJ2-2	CATSSLAGETGELFF	TGTGCCACCAGCAGTTTAGCCGGGGAGACCGGGGAGCTGTTTTTT
-	TRBV5-1	-	TRBJ2-2	CASSRANRNYGELFF	TGCGCCAGCAGCCGGGCGAACAGGAACTACGGGGAGCTGTTTTTT
-	TRBV6-5	many	TRBJ1-2	CASSPGMADGYTF	TGTGCCAGCAGTCCAGGGATGGCGGATGGCTACACCTTC
-	TRBV19	-	TRBJ1-5	CASSSRQTSSPQHF	TGTGCCAGTAGTTCTCGACAAACCTCATCGCCCCAGCATTTT
-	TRBV7-9	few	TRBJ2-5	CASSSNKLGTASGTQYF	TGTGCCAGCAGCTCAAATAAACTCGGGACAGCTAGCGGGACCCAGTACTTC
-	TRBV15	few	TRBJ2-5	CATSPTKSGASQPQYF	TGTGCCACCAGCCCCACGAAGTCGGGGGCGAGTCAGCCCCAGTACTTC
TRBD2	TRBV7-1	-	TRBJ2-5	CASSSGLAGGAKKTQYF	TGTGCCAGCAGCTCGGGACTAGCGGGGGGAGCCAAGAAGACCCAGTACTTC
TRBD1	TRBV20-1	-	TRBJ2-3	CSASGTGWGDTQYF	TGCAGTGCTTCCGGGACAGGGTGGGGGGATACGCAGTATTTT
-	TRBV25-1	-	TRBJ1-1	CASSASKGQLNTEALF	TGTGCCAGCAGTGCTAGCAAGGGGCAGCTGAACACTGAAGCTCTCTTT
TRBD2	TRBV5-1	few	TRBJ2-3	CASSISPGLAFEGDTQYF	TGCGCCAGCAGCATCTCTCCGGGACTAGCGTTCGAAGGAGATACGCAGTATTTT
TRBD1	TRBV20-1	many	TRBJ1-2	CSASPGGGYTGYTF	TGCAGTGCTAGCCCAGGGGGGGGCTATACTGGCTACACCTTC
TRBD2	TRBV9	few	TRBJ2-3	CASSLRTSEDTQYF	TGTGCCAGCAGCCTTCGGACTAGCGAAGATACGCAGTATTTT
TRBD2	TRBV6-6	-	TRBJ2-2	CASSTTTSGTGGELFF	TGTGCCAGCAGTACCACGACTAGCGGGACTGGCGGGGAGCTGTTTTTT
TRBD2	TRBV19	-	TRBJ2-3	CASALGLAADTQYF	TGTGCCAGTGCCCTGGGACTAGCGGCAGATACGCAGTATTTT
-	TRBV4-2	-	TRBJ2-2	CASSLQGGASGSCFF	-
-	TRBV5-5	few	TRBJ2-7	CASSLGDPYEQYF	TGTGCCAGCAGCTTGGGGGACCCCTACGAGCAGTACTTC
TRBD1	TRBV7-2	-	TRBJ2-7	CASSQGTGHSYEQYF	TGTGCCAGCAGCCAGGGGACAGGGCATAGCTACGAGCAGTACTTC
-	TRBV6-5	many	TRBJ1-6	CASSSFGTQNNSPLHF	TGTGCCAGCAGTTCTTTCGGGACGCAGAATAATTCACCCCTCCACTTT
-	TRBV29-1	-	TRBJ2-6	CSAERGTGANVLTF	TGCAGCGCCGAGAGGGGCACAGGGGCCAACGTCCTGACTTTC
TRBD2	TRBV6-1	-	TRBJ2-3	CASSPYLAGVPDTQYF	TGTGCCAGCAGTCCCTACCTAGCGGGAGTTCCAGATACGCAGTATTTT
-	TRBV4-1	many	TRBJ2-7	CASSQASPGEQYF	TGCGCCAGCAGCCAAGCATCCCCGGGAGAGCAGTACTTC
TRBD2	TRBV4-2	few	TRBJ2-3	CASSQGGAGSTDTQYF	TGTGCCAGCAGCCAAGGCGGAGCGGGATCCACAGATACGCAGTATTTT
-	TRBV7-8	-	TRBJ1-4	CASSSPSPGRQGNCFF	-
TRBD1	TRBV10-3	-	TRBJ2-7	CAISPGGDREQYF	TGTGCCATCAGTCCTGGCGGGGACAGGGAGCAGTACTTC
TRBD1	TRBV9	-	TRBJ2-5	CASSPGTAETQYF	TGTGCCAGCAGCCCAGGGACAGCGGAGACCCAGTACTTC
-	TRBV12-3/TRBV12-4	-	TRBJ2-5	CATSDRHPGVEETQYF	TGTGCCACCAGTGACCGCCACCCGGGGGTAGAGGAGACCCAGTACTTC
TRBD2	TRBV10-3	-	TRBJ2-5	CAISPWGGKETQYF	TGTGCCATCAGTCCATGGGGGGGGAAAGAGACCCAGTACTTC
TRBD1	TRBV9	many	TRBJ1-2	CASSGNRQGFYGYTF	TGTGCCAGCAGCGGGAATCGACAGGGCTTCTATGGCTACACCTTC
-	TRBV7-2	-	TRBJ2-7	CASSLRSGHISYEQYF	TGTGCCAGCAGCCTCCGGTCTGGACACATCTCCTACGAGCAGTACTTC